One and the same sample provided the 16 T cell receptor beta chains below, sequenced in a study of T cell responses to AZD1222 COVID-19 vaccine. Some clones are missing from TCRdb's copy, which holds only in-frame ones; the method was immunoSEQ multiplex PCR. The top ten clones hold around 4.1% of a sample with roughly 140,000 clones, more than 75% of them seen once. The input for sequencing was peripheral blood, taken on day 0 of MenACWY control vaccination. The origin of the receptors is an adult in good health.

J is TRBJ2-7 and V is TRBV28; weak D call: TRBD1 (5 bases). The ends were cut back, 6 bases at V and 3 bases at J, with 15 bases in the middle. There are 14 residues in the CDR3. Per germline, CDR1 MDHEN and CDR2 SYDVKM. In DNA, the CDR3 is TGTGCCAGCAGAGCCCCCGACAGTGTCTACGAGCAGTACTTC. Its protein product is CASRAPDSVYEQYF.

V usage is TRBV19 and J usage is TRBJ1-3; D call uncertain. Germline CDR1 and CDR2: LNHDA and SQIVND (reference sequence). CDR3 length: 14 residues. V was clipped by 7 bases and J by 2 bases, with 12 bases between them. The CDR3 nucleotides read TGTGCCAGTATGGTGTCGGCCGCTGGAAACACCATATATTTT. Translating gives CASMVSAAGNTIYF.

The V and J genes are TRBV2 and TRBJ2-1, with TRBD2 matching over 7 bases. J gave up 3 bases and V 4 bases, and 9 bases lay outside the gene matches. This CDR3 is 16 amino acids long. Germline V gene lookup returns CDR1 SNHLY and CDR2 FYNNEI. The CDR3 DNA reads TGTGCCAGCAGTGCCCTTGGAAGGGACTACTACAATGAGCAGTTCTTC. This sequence encodes CASSALGRDYYNEQFF.

In its sample, this clone was seen a few times. The rearrangement links TRBV4-1 to TRBJ1-4; D is possibly TRBD1 (6 bases). Trimming took 4 bases from V and 7 from J, leaving 16 bases between them. The germline gives CDR1 MGHRA, CDR2 YSYEKL. The CDR3 has 15 residues. The CDR3 DNA reads as TGCGCCAGCAGCCGAGGACAGAGAACCCTTGAAAAACTGTTTTTT. Translated, it gives CASSRGQRTLEKLFF.

This clone is a singleton in its sample. The chain employs TRBV23-1 and TRBJ1-1, with D perhaps matching TRBD1 (5 bases). TRBV23-1 is an open reading frame, and its role is uncertain. CDR3 length: 15 amino acids. V gave up 2 bases and J gave up 7 bases, with 17 bases separating them. The CDR3: CASSQPTRGFSEAFF. The DNA for the CDR3 is TGCGCCAGCAGTCAACCTACGAGGGGATTCAGTGAAGCTTTCTTT.

This clone came up once. The J gene is TRBJ2-7, the V gene TRBV6-5; TRBD2 matches 10 bases. The CDR3 extends over 14 amino acids. The germline V gene encodes CDR1 MNHEY and CDR2 SVGAGI. Trimming at V came to 2 bases and at J to 7 bases, leaving 5 bases not matched to a gene. The CDR3 protein is CASSYGTSVREQYF. The CDR3 DNA reads TGTGCCAGCAGTTACGGGACTAGCGTTAGGGAGCAGTACTTC.

This clone was recorded once. This chain connects TRBV18 to TRBJ2-3; D is perhaps TRBD2 (5 bases). CDR1 is KGHSH, CDR2 LQKENI, per germline. The V and J ends lost 6 bases and 0 bases respectively, with 13 bases between them. This CDR3 has 15 residues. CDR3 DNA sequence: TGTGCCAGCTCCCCGCGACGGGAAAGCACAGATACGCAGTATTTT. Translation gives CASSPRRESTDTQYF.

The rearrangement links TRBV6-5 to TRBJ1-3; D perhaps matches TRBD1 (5 bases). Per the germline V gene, CDR1 is MNHEY and CDR2 is SVGAGI. This CDR3 is 14 amino acids long. The V end was cut by 4 bases, the J end by 4 bases, with 11 bases between. CDR3 coding DNA: TGTGCCAGCAGTTGGGACCCGTCCGGAAACACCATATATTTT. Residues: CASSWDPSGNTIYF.

The genes are TRBV20-1 and TRBJ1-1, with D uncertain. Germline loops: CDR1 DFQATT, CDR2 SNEGSKA (reference sequence). This CDR3 has 11 amino acids. The germline V and J ends were trimmed by 4 bases and 4 bases, with 7 bases remaining between them. In nucleotides, the CDR3 is TGCAGTGCTACTCTAGGCACTGAAGCTTTCTTT. Translation gives CSATLGTEAFF.

The DNA of the CDR3 is TGTGCCAGCCACGGGCAGGACAGGGCTGGAAACACCATATATTTT. It translates to CASHGQDRAGNTIYF. This chain connects TRBV18 to TRBJ1-3; 8 bases are shared with TRBD1. The trim removed 8 bases at V and 2 bases at J, leaving 8 bases unmatched. Germline V gene lookup returns CDR1 KGHSH and CDR2 LQKENI. This CDR3 spans 15 amino acids.

The genes are TRBV5-1 and TRBJ2-2, with 14 bases lining up with TRBD2. Germline V CDR1 and CDR2: SGHRS, YFSETQ. V was pared by 4 bases and J by 2 bases, with 4 bases of the junction left unmatched. CDR3 length: 17 residues. In DNA, the CDR3 is TGCGCCAGCAGCCTCGGACTAGCGGGGGGAAACACCGGGGAGCTGTTTTTT. Its protein product is CASSLGLAGGNTGELFF.

This chain uses TRBV9 with TRBJ2-3; TRBD2 is a possible D gene (7 bases). V shed 5 bases and J shed 13 bases, with 20 bases lying between them. This CDR3 has 13 residues. Germline values: CDR1 SGDLS, CDR2 YYNGEE. The CDR3 sequence: CASRSSGDIREYF. CDR3 bases: TGTGCCAGCAGATCCAGCGGGGACATACGAGAGTATTTT.

This chain connects TRBV6-1 to TRBJ1-6; TRBD1 is a possible D gene (5 bases). Per germline, CDR1 MNHNS and CDR2 SASEGT. The CDR3 has 15 residues. V lost 2 bases and J lost 10, with 15 bases in between. This CDR3 reads CASSESRGSWSPLHF. The CDR3 DNA is TGTGCCAGCAGTGAAAGCCGGGGCTCGTGGTCACCCCTCCACTTT.

The chain is built from TRBV12-3 or TRBV12-4 and TRBJ1-2, with D possibly matching TRBD1 (5 bases). Trimming pared 6 bases from V and 4 bases from J, leaving 12 bases between. The CDR3 sequence is 13 residues long. CDR3 coding DNA: TGTGCCAGCAGCTTCTCGGGGGGCTATGGCTACACCTTC. Translation gives CASSFSGGYGYTF.

The rearrangement uses TRBV24-1 and TRBJ2-7; no firm D call. The CDR3 is 16 residues long. Trimming took off 0 bases at V and 2 bases at J, with 13 bases between the two ends. Germline CDR1 reads KGHDR; CDR2 reads SFDVKD. CDR3 residues: CATSDLRGTLAYEQYF. The CDR3, as DNA: TGTGCCACCAGTGATTTGCGTGGAACCCTCGCCTACGAGCAGTACTTC.

The chain combines TRBV5-1 with TRBJ2-3; TRBD1 matches 8 bases. The CDR3 runs to 13 residues. V was pared by 6 bases and J by 1 base, with 1 base of the junction left unmatched. From germline, CDR1 is SGHRS and CDR2 YFSETQ. CDR3 region: CASMTGGTDTQYF. DNA of the CDR3: TGCGCCAGCATGACAGGGGGCACAGATACGCAGTATTTT.